The 30 T cell receptor beta chains listed next were all sequenced from one sample in a study of T cell responses to AZD1222 COVID-19 vaccine. The assay was immunoSEQ multiplex PCR, and TCRdb's table has in-frame clones only and misses some. The data show 90,000 to 150,000 clones, around nine tenths seen once. Sequencing used peripheral blood, obtained 28 days after the second AZD1222 dose. These receptors were obtained from an adult who received the AZD1222 COVID-19 vaccine.

The V and J genes are TRBV7-6 and TRBJ1-4; D is undetermined. The CDR3 sequence is 14 residues long. Germline V gene lookup returns CDR1 SGHVS and CDR2 FNYEAQ. V was clipped by 0 bases and J by 5 bases, with 7 bases between them. The CDR3 nucleotides read TGTGCCAGCAGCTTAGCGTCGGGGAATGAAAAACTGTTTTTT. As protein: CASSLASGNEKLFF.

This rearrangement joins TRBV19 to TRBJ1-1; no firm D call. Trimming removed 7 bases at V and 4 bases at J, with 13 bases between. Per germline, CDR1 LNHDA and CDR2 SQIVND (reference sequence). There are 13 residues in the CDR3. The CDR3 region has the DNA TGTGCCAGTAACCCGGGGTTGGGCACTGAAGCTTTCTTT. Encoded protein: CASNPGLGTEAFF.

This chain links TRBV4-3 with TRBJ1-4; TRBD1 aligns across 7 bases. The CDR3 runs 16 residues. V shed 4 bases, J shed 5 bases, and the junction held 10 bases outside the gene matches. Germline V gene sequence: CDR1 LGHNA, CDR2 YSLEER. CDR3 nucleotides: TGCGCCAGCAGCCCCTTCGAAGGGGGCAACAATGAAAAACTGTTTTTT. The encoded protein is CASSPFEGGNNEKLFF.

V and J are TRBV29-1 and TRBJ1-2, with unresolved D. Germline V lookup: CDR1 SQVTM, CDR2 ANQGSEA. CDR3 length: 10 residues. V was cut by 4 bases and J by 14 bases, with 14 bases left in between. The CDR3 bases are TGCAGCGTTGGGGCTGAAGGGTTTACCTTC. Its translation is CSVGAEGFTF. The whole variable domain, filled in from reference TRBV29-1 and TRBJ1-2, reads SAVISQKPSRDICQRGTSLTIQCQVDSQVTMMFWYRQQPGQSLTLIATANQGSEATYESGFVIDKFPISRPNLTFSTLTVSNMSPEDSSIYLCSVGAEGFTFGSGTRLTVV.

The CDR3 reads CATSRPESTDTQYF. In nucleotides, the CDR3 is TGTGCCACCAGCAGACCGGAATCCACAGATACGCAGTATTTT. The V gene is TRBV15, the J gene TRBJ2-3; D is unclear. The CDR3 is made up of 14 amino acids. V was clipped by 2 bases and J by 2 bases, with 8 bases between them. Looked up from germline, CDR1 is LNHNV and CDR2 is YYDKDF (reference sequence).

The chain combines TRBV29-1 with TRBJ1-1; possibly TRBD1 for D (5 bases). Trimming shortened V by 0 bases and J by 1 base, and 6 bases separated the two germline ends. The CDR3 sequence is 13 residues long. Germline CDR1 reads SQVTM; CDR2 reads ANQGSEA. Here the CDR3 reads CSVEDGANTEAFF. CDR3 sequence (DNA): TGCAGCGTTGAAGATGGGGCGAACACTGAAGCTTTCTTT.

CDR3 bases: TGTGCCAGCAGTGGAAACAGGGTCTCCTACGAGCAGTACTTC. It translates to CASSGNRVSYEQYF. V gene TRBV28 combines with J gene TRBJ2-7; TRBD1 is a possible D gene (6 bases). Germline V gene sequence: CDR1 MDHEN, CDR2 SYDVKM. The V end was cut by 5 bases, the J end by 0 bases, with 11 bases between. The CDR3 length is 14 residues.

The chain recombines TRBV29-1 with TRBJ2-1, with 10 bases matching TRBD1. The V segment lost 6 bases and the J segment 6 bases; nucleotides outside the gene matches: 8. Germline CDR1 and CDR2: SQVTM and ANQGSEA. The CDR3 covers 14 residues. In nucleotides, the CDR3 is TGCAGCGTGGACAGGGGGGGCACGATCAATGAGCAGTTCTTC. This sequence encodes CSVDRGGTINEQFF.

The V and J genes are TRBV5-1 and TRBJ2-7; 9 bases map to TRBD2. This CDR3 is built from 15 residues. Germline V lookup: CDR1 SGHRS, CDR2 YFSETQ. V was clipped by 1 base and J by 6 bases; unmatched bases: 8. DNA for the CDR3: TGCGCCAGCAGCTTGTCCGGGACTAGCCAGGGCGAGCAGTACTTC. This gives the protein CASSLSGTSQGEQYF.

The CDR3 DNA reads as TGTGCCACCAGCCAGGGAGGACGCAATCAGCCCCAGCATTTT. Its protein product is CATSQGGRNQPQHF. The V gene is TRBV15, the J gene TRBJ1-5, with D possibly TRBD1 on 5 matching bases. CDR3 length equals 14 residues. Trimming stripped 5 bases from V and 2 bases from J, with 10 bases between. Germline loops: CDR1 LNHNV, CDR2 YYDKDF (reference sequence).

The chain combines TRBV11-3 with TRBJ1-6; D is perhaps TRBD1 (6 bases). Germline loops: CDR1 SGHNT, CDR2 YENEEA. The ends were cut back, 6 bases at V and 6 bases at J, with 12 bases in the middle. The CDR3 is made up of 14 amino acids. The CDR3 region is CASSQGGPNSPLHF. Here the CDR3 DNA reads TGTGCCAGCAGTCAAGGGGGTCCTAATTCACCCCTCCACTTT.

The chain joins TRBV5-1 to TRBJ1-5; D gene uncertain. The germline V gene encodes CDR1 SGHRS and CDR2 YFSETQ. The CDR3 has 17 residues. V lost 6 bases to trimming and J lost 1 base, with 20 bases between them. CDR3 in DNA: TGCGCCAGCATAAGGGCGGTGGGAAAAAAGAGCAATCAGCCCCAGCATTTT. Translating it yields CASIRAVGKKSNQPQHF.

The gene calls are TRBV9 and TRBJ1-3, with D possibly TRBD1 on 6 matching bases. Trimming shortened V by 3 bases and J by 8 bases, and 12 bases separated the two germline ends. This CDR3 has 13 amino acids. The germline V gene has CDR1 SGDLS and CDR2 YYNGEE. The DNA for the CDR3 is TGTGCCAGCAGCGAGAGGGGGTGGGACACCATATATTTT. Translated, it gives CASSERGWDTIYF.

The rearrangement joins TRBV4-2 to TRBJ2-7, with 8 positions matching TRBD1. The CDR3 loop spans 17 amino acids. J gave up 2 bases and V 4 bases, and 13 bases lay outside the gene matches. Per the germline V gene, CDR1 is LGHNA and CDR2 is YNFKEQ. As DNA, the CDR3 is TGTGCCAGCAGCCCCAAGTACAACCGGGACAGGCCCTACGAGCAGTACTTC. As protein: CASSPKYNRDRPYEQYF.

The chain combines TRBV27 with TRBJ1-2, with 7 bases matching TRBD1. The V gene's germline CDR1 is MNHEY and CDR2 SMNVEV (reference sequence). This CDR3 has 14 residues. J lost 13 bases, V lost 6 bases, and 17 bases had no gene match. CDR3 amino acids: CASSFQGGIPTFTF. CDR3 coding DNA: TGTGCCAGCAGCTTCCAGGGGGGAATACCGACTTTCACCTTC.

This CDR3 reads CASSLNGPYGYTF. The DNA for the CDR3 is TGTGCCAGCAGCCTAAACGGCCCTTATGGCTACACCTTC. V is TRBV7-6 and J is TRBJ1-2, with D uncertain. This CDR3 region has 13 residues. V lost 5 bases and J lost 5, with 12 bases in between. Germline V lookup: CDR1 SGHVS, CDR2 FNYEAQ. The full variable domain, completed using reference TRBV7-6 and TRBJ1-2, is GAGVSQSPRYKVTKRGQDVALRCDPISGHVSLYWYRQALGQGPEFLTYFNYEAQQDKSGLPNDRFSAERPEGSISTLTIQRTEQRDSAMYRCASSLNGPYGYTFGSGTRLTVV.

J is TRBJ1-2 and V is TRBV11-1, with D perhaps TRBD1 (5 bases). Germline assignment: CDR1 SGHAT and CDR2 FQDESV (reference sequence). The V end lost 5 bases, the J end lost 8 bases, and 21 bases lay between the germline ends. The CDR3 has 15 amino acids. The CDR3 nucleotides are TGTGCCAGCAGCAACCCCGCACAGGCGGCGGGGGGCTACACCTTC. It specifies CASSNPAQAAGGYTF.

This sequence joins TRBV12-3 or TRBV12-4 and TRBJ1-1, with D unclear. Trimming took off 6 bases at V and 5 bases at J, with 7 bases between the two ends. This CDR3 is built from 11 residues. The CDR3 here is CASSRGTEAFF. In DNA, the CDR3 is TGTGCCAGCAGCCGCGGGACTGAAGCTTTCTTT.

Turning to this clone: The junction shows a germline mismatch at one end, possibly a read error. The rearrangement joins TRBV15 to TRBJ1-1, with 11 bases identical to TRBD1. The CDR3 loop spans 16 amino acids. Germline assignment: CDR1 LNHNV and CDR2 YYDKDF (reference sequence). CDR3 DNA sequence: TGTGCCACCAGCACACGGACAGGGGGCCTGGGCACTGAAGCTTTTTTT. Its protein product is CATSTRTGGLGTEAFF.

CDR3 bases: TGTGCCAGCAGTCGGGGGCCCGAGGGCGATGGCTACACCTTC. As protein: CASSRGPEGDGYTF. The chain is built from TRBV9 and TRBJ1-2, with TRBD1 as a possible D gene (6 bases). The CDR3 runs to 14 residues. V lost 5 bases to trimming and J lost 6 bases, with 17 bases between them. CDR1 SGDLS and CDR2 YYNGEE come from the germline V gene.

The genes are TRBV19 and TRBJ1-4, with unresolved D. The V end lost 5 bases, the J end lost 2 bases, and 6 bases lay between the germline ends. Germline V CDR1 and CDR2: LNHDA, SQIVND (reference sequence). The CDR3 contains 13 residues. DNA of the CDR3: TGTGCCAGTAGTTGGCTGACTAATGAAAAACTGTTTTTT. It specifies CASSWLTNEKLFF.

CDR3 DNA sequence: TGTGCCAGCAGCTCCCCTCCAGAGCGGATTCAAGAGACCCAGTACTTC. This encodes CASSSPPERIQETQYF. The chain uses TRBV11-1 and TRBJ2-5, with D possibly matching TRBD2 (5 bases). Germline CDR1 reads SGHAT; CDR2 reads FQDESV (reference sequence). V was pared by 4 bases and J by 2 bases, with 17 bases between. The CDR3 totals 16 residues.

In this sample, this clone turned up a few times. The rearrangement joins TRBV7-9 to TRBJ1-1; D is perhaps TRBD1 (5 bases). Germline CDR1 reads SEHNR; CDR2 reads FQNEAQ (reference sequence). The CDR3 contains 13 residues. V was trimmed by 5 bases and J by 7 bases, leaving 14 bases between them. CDR3 coding DNA: TGTGCCAGCAGCCCCGGACAAGGCTATGAAGCTTTCTTT. This encodes CASSPGQGYEAFF.

The chain is built from TRBV9 and TRBJ2-3; no reliable D call. Trimming stripped 0 bases from V and 8 bases from J, with 10 bases between. CDR1 is SGDLS, CDR2 YYNGEE, per germline. This CDR3 has 13 residues. The CDR3 region is CASSVDGLATQYF. The CDR3 DNA follows: TGTGCCAGCAGCGTAGACGGTTTGGCTACGCAGTATTTT.

The rearrangement joins TRBV4-1 to TRBJ1-4, with 8 bases aligning to TRBD1. J was trimmed by 3 bases and V by 1 base; bases with no gene match: 13. CDR1 MGHRA and CDR2 YSYEKL come from the germline V gene. The CDR3 runs to 19 residues. CDR3 loop: CASSQVRTGWGTANEKLFF. The CDR3 region has the DNA TGCGCCAGCAGCCAAGTTAGGACAGGGTGGGGGACAGCTAATGAAAAACTGTTTTTT.

Regarding this clone: Other DNA sequences in this sample translate to the same CDR3. V is TRBV7-2 and J is TRBJ1-2; D gene unclear. Per germline, CDR1 SGHTA and CDR2 FQGNSA. This CDR3 contains 12 residues. Trimming removed 6 bases from V and 5 bases from J, with 10 bases in between. For the CDR3, the DNA is TGTGCCAGCAGTTCTACCCAGTATGGCTACACCTTC. Residues: CASSSTQYGYTF.

The chain recombines TRBV11-1 with TRBJ2-3; weak D call: TRBD1 (5 bases). This CDR3 spans 14 amino acids. V gave up 5 bases and J gave up 2 bases, with 11 bases separating them. Germline V lookup: CDR1 SGHAT, CDR2 FQDESV (reference sequence). This chain's CDR3 is CASSPRQYTDTQYF. The CDR3 nucleotides are TGTGCCAGCAGCCCCCGACAGTACACAGATACGCAGTATTTT.

V and J are TRBV13 and TRBJ1-4; perhaps TRBD1 as D (6 bases). This CDR3 contains 15 residues. Trimming removed 0 bases from V and 3 bases from J, with 8 bases in between. Germline V gene sequence: CDR1 PRHDT, CDR2 FYEKMQ (reference sequence). The CDR3: CASSLGDRSNEKLFF. The CDR3 DNA follows: TGTGCCAGCAGCTTAGGGGACAGATCTAATGAAAAACTGTTTTTT. Complete variable domain (other parts from reference TRBV13 and TRBJ1-4): AAGVIQSPRHLIKEKRETATLKCYPIPRHDTVYWYQQGPGQDPQFLISFYEKMQSDKGSIPDRFSAQQFSDYHSELNMSSLELGDSALYFCASSLGDRSNEKLFFGSGTQLSVL.

CDR3 sequence reads: CASSIDTTNEKLFF. As DNA, the CDR3 is TGTGCCAGTAGTATAGACACAACTAATGAAAAACTGTTTTTT. The chain combines TRBV19 with TRBJ1-4; D remains unclear. Per the germline V gene, CDR1 is LNHDA and CDR2 is SQIVND (reference sequence). The CDR3 loop spans 14 amino acids. V shed 0 bases and J shed 0 bases, with 2 bases lying between them.

On this clone itself: The same CDR3 can be traced to other DNA sequences in this sample. V is TRBV7-9 and J is TRBJ1-1; tentative D call: TRBD1 (5 bases). The CDR3 totals 12 residues. CDR1 and CDR2 from the germline V gene are SEHNR and FQNEAQ (reference sequence). The V and J ends lost 1 base and 7 bases respectively, with 7 bases between them. The CDR3 protein is CASSLETGEAFF. CDR3 bases: TGTGCCAGCAGCTTAGAAACAGGTGAAGCTTTCTTT.